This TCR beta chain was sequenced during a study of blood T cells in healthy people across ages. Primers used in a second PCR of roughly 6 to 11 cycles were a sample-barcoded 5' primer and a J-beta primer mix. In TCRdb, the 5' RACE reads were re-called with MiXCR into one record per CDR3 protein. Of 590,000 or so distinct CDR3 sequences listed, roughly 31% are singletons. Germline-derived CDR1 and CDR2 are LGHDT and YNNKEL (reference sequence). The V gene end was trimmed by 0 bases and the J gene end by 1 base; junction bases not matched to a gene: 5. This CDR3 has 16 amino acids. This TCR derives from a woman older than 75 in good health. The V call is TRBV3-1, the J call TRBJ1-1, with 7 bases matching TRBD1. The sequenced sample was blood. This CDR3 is CASSQDVGQPNTEAFF. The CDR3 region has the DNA TGTGCCAGCAGCCAAGATGTGGGACAGCCGAACACTGAAGCTTTCTTT.